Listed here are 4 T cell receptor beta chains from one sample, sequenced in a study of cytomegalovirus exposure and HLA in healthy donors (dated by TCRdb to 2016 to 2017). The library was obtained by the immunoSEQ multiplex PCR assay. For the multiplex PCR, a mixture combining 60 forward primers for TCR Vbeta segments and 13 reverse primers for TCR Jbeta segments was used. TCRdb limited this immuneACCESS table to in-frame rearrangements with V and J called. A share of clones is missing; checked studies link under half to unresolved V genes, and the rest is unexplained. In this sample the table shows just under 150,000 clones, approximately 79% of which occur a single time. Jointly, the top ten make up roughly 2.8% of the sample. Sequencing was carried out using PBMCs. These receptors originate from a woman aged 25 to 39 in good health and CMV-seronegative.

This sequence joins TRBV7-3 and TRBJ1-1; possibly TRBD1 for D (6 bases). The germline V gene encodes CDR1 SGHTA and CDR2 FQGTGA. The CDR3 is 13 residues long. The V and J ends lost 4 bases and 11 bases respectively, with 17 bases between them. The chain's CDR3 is CASSSRQAGGAFF. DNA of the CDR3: TGTGCCAGCAGCTCCCGACAGGCCGGGGGGGCTTTCTTT.

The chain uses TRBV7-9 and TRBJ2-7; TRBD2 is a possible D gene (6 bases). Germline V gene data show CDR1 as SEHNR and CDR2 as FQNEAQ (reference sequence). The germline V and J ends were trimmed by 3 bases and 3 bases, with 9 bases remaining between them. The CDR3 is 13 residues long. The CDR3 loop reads CASSFSTSYEQYF. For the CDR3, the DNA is TGTGCCAGCAGCTTTTCGACTAGCTACGAGCAGTACTTC. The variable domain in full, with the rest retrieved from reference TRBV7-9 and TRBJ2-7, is DTGVSQNPRHKITKRGQNVTFRCDPISEHNRLYWYRQTLGQGPEFLTYFQNEAQLEKSRLLSDRFSAERPKGSFSTLEIQRTEQGDSAMYLCASSFSTSYEQYFGPGTRLTVT.

The CDR3 here is CASSAPGTGINIQYF. CDR3 nucleotide sequence: TGTGCCAGTAGTGCCCCCGGGACAGGGATAAACATTCAGTACTTC. This chain connects TRBV19 to TRBJ2-4, with 9 nucleotides matching TRBD1. The ends lost 5 bases at V and 6 bases at J; junction bases unmatched: 8. Germline V gene sequence: CDR1 LNHDA, CDR2 SQIVND (reference sequence). The CDR3 sequence is 15 residues long. The full variable domain, with the rest looked up from reference TRBV19 and TRBJ2-4, is DGGITQSPKYLFRKEGQNVTLSCEQNLNHDAMYWYRQDPGQGLRLIYYSQIVNDFQKGDIAEGYSVSREKKESFPLTVTSAQKNPTAFYLCASSAPGTGINIQYFGAGTRLSVL.

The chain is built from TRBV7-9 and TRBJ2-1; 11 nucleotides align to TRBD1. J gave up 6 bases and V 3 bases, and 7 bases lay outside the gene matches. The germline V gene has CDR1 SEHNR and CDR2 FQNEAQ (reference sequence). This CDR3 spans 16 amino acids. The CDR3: CASSLSGTGGSNEQFF. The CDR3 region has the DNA TGTGCCAGCAGCTTGTCCGGGACAGGGGGTAGCAATGAGCAGTTCTTC.